The 3 T cell receptor beta chains in this list originate from one sample, sequenced in a study of shared clonotypes between healthy human individuals. The naive CD8 population came from CD45RO-negative cells selected for CCR7, without terminally differentiated effector memory CD45RA+ cells. TCRdb's table, derived via immunoSEQ multiplex PCR, lists solely in-frame clones and lacks some. The repertoire has 600,000 or so clones, 85% to 95% of them found once; the top ten carry approximately 0.11%. The sequencing sample was made of naive CD8+ T cells sorted from blood. These receptors all stem from a woman in her twenties or thirties in good health.

This clone was counted a few times. This chain's CDR3 is CSVHTGFTEAFF. As DNA, the CDR3 is TGCAGCGTGCACACCGGGTTCACTGAAGCTTTCTTT. The chain has TRBV29-1 and TRBJ1-1; D is ambiguous. Trimming took off 6 bases at V and 4 bases at J, with 12 bases between the two ends. Germline V gives CDR1 SQVTM, CDR2 ANQGSEA. The CDR3 sequence is 12 residues long.

Worth noting for this clone: The same CDR3 arises from other DNA sequences in this sample as well. The rearrangement uses TRBV19 and TRBJ2-7; 12 positions match TRBD1. Germline V lookup: CDR1 LNHDA, CDR2 SQIVND (reference sequence). The CDR3 consists of 15 residues. After removal of 5 bases from V and 1 base from J, the junction contained 3 bases not matched to a gene. CDR3 coding DNA: TGTGCCAGTAGTCCGGGACAGGGGGCTTCCTACGAGCAGTACTTC. It translates to CASSPGQGASYEQYF.

The V call is TRBV9, the J call TRBJ1-1; 8 bases map to TRBD1. This CDR3 has 15 residues. Germline V gene lookup returns CDR1 SGDLS and CDR2 YYNGEE. Germline trimming cut 3 bases from V and 1 base from J; bases unmatched to any gene: 5. CDR3 coding DNA: TGTGCCAGCAGCGCCGCTGGACAGGGGAACACTGAAGCTTTCTTT. Its translation: CASSAAGQGNTEAFF.